The present entry profiles one T cell receptor beta chain with its context. The specificity of this receptor is unknown. Base qualities are not recorded, but no much larger clone differs from it by a single base. CDR1 and CDR2, looked up from the germline V gene (reference sequence), are GTSNPN and SVGIG. The CDR3 holds 15 amino acids from the cysteine to the phenylalanine. Only CDR3 DNA remains: 45 bases, in frame from the first base. V is shortened by 0 bases, J by 2 bases, and the region joining them spans 13 bases. TCR cDNA was synthesized by 5'RACE template switching, through which a universal primer site and unique molecular identifiers were introduced. cDNA synthesis was primed from both the TCR alpha and TCR beta constant segments. Two PCR steps were used to amplify libraries, with sample barcodes and sequencing adapters being added in the second step. Sequencing of libraries was done on Illumina HiSeq 2500 (2x100 bp) or NovaSeq (2x150 bp). The paper's processing steps were these. Demultiplexing of reads and collapsing into UMI consensus sequences were performed with MIGEC, and V(D)J alignment was carried out with MiXCR. Vaccine-responding clonotypes were identified with edgeR using replicate PBMC samples, with FDR below 0.01 and a log2 fold change above 5 up to day 15 being required. Bulk clonotypes were assigned CD4 or CD8 identity according to which sequenced CD4 or CD8 repertoire held them at higher abundance. TCRdb cleaned the public reads at Q25 with fastp, built clones with MiXCR and kept in-frame beta chains. Each record represents a unique CDR3 protein, reported with the most common genes and DNA among its rows. The V and J calls, along with clone size, are taken from TCRdb and not from the paper's own processing. The sample yields around 610,000 distinct CDR3 sequences; about 13% were counted once. More than 12% of the sample is in the top ten clones.

The sample is drawn from a study of T cells after yellow fever vaccination (dated by TCRdb to about 2019). About the investigation overall: The SMART-Seq v4 Ultra Low Input RNA kit was used to prepare libraries from fractions with low cell numbers. To follow T-cell clones before and after primary and booster YFV17D yellow fever vaccination, bulk TCR alpha and beta repertoires were sequenced over time. Two healthy male donors, one aged 18 to 30 and one aged 30 to 40 years, made up the cohort. Blood was drawn at multiple timepoints before and after primary and secondary immunization, with bulk PBMC replicates and cell subsets isolated. Paper-wide results and their limitations: After the booster, most of the clones that had expanded following primary vaccination were detected again (96% of CD4 and more than 85% of CD8), which suggests that memory was broadly maintained. Computational filtering was required because FACS-sorted repertoires could contain abundant contaminating clonotypes from the bulk population. A small share of clonotypes was detected in both CD4 and CD8 compartments, with the overlap likely arising from convergent recombination. Compared with the primary T-cell response, the secondary T-cell response was faster but weaker, reaching its peak on day 5 rather than on day 15. The study included only a couple of donors, which limits how far the findings can be generalized.

The treatment or condition label of this sample denotes: live attenuated yellow fever vaccine strain. At each blood-draw timepoint, two biological replicates of bulk PBMCs were obtained. A standard Ficoll-Paque protocol was used to isolate PBMCs from peripheral blood. TriZol was used to extract RNA from bulk PBMCs, CD4 and CD8 fractions, and dextramer-positive and dextramer-negative fractions. The clonotype originates from a man aged 25 to 40 who received the YFV17D yellow fever vaccine. The sequencing here drew on PBMCs, taken on the day of the yellow fever booster vaccination. The V gene is TRBV30 and the J gene is TRBJ1-2, with a tentative D gene TRBD1 over 5 matching bases. This receptor has the CDR3 CAWSVERGLNYGYTF. The DNA sequence reads TGTGCCTGGAGTGTAGAGAGGGGATTGAACTATGGCTACACCTTC. Outside the CDR3, residues come from the reference TRBV30 and TRBJ1-2 proteins, so the full variable domain is: SQTIHQWPATLVQPVGSPLSLECTVEGTSNPNLYWYRQAAGRGLQLLFYSVGIGQISSEVPQNLSASRPQDRQFILSSKKLLLSDSGFYLCAWSVERGLNYGYTFGSGTRLTVV.